The entry that follows covers one T cell receptor beta chain sequence. What it recognizes is unknown. This CDR3 is 15 amino acids long. CDR1 is SGHTS, CDR2 YDEGEE, per germline. Trimming took off 4 bases at V and 5 bases at J, with 17 bases between the two ends. The entry originates in a study of identical twins. TCRdb re-called the 5' RACE reads through MiXCR, storing one row per CDR3 protein. The sample comprises under 1 million distinct CDR3 sequences, 12% of which are singletons, and around 1.6% rests with the top ten. Study conclusions and caveats: Within twin pairs, the out-of-frame alpha sequences they shared showed excess low generation probability.

This sample also appeared in a second study, on yellow fever vaccine responses in identical twins. As reported in that work: Twins' vaccine T cell response reportedly seemed partly convergent, partly personalized.

The TCR was taken from a woman younger than 35 in good health. The sequencing input was PBMCs. This rearrangement joins TRBV5-8 to TRBJ2-3, with D perhaps assigned TRBD1 or TRBD2 (5 bases each). The CDR3 region has the DNA TGTGCCAGCAGCACTGGGACGGCTTTTCAAGATACGCAGTATTTT. Its protein is CASSTGTAFQDTQYF.